This TCR beta chain came from a study of T cell changes during pregnancy in multiple sclerosis. Assay used: immunoSEQ multiplex PCR; TCRdb lists only in-frame clones, some missing. The sample yields tens of thousands of clones, approximately 94% seen once. Looked up from germline, CDR1 is SGDLS and CDR2 is YYNGEE. The V gene lost 2 bases and the J gene lost 8 bases, with 10 bases spanning the gap. CDR3 length: 13 amino acids. The sequence derives from a female donor with multiple sclerosis, enrolled in a pregnancy study. Material: peripheral blood, obtained in the third trimester of pregnancy. The chain links TRBV9 to TRBJ1-4, with D possibly matching TRBD1 (5 bases). CDR3 in DNA: TGTGCCAGCAGCGTGCAGGGTAACGAAAAACTGTTTTTT. It yields the protein CASSVQGNEKLFF.